This record concerns one TCR beta chain sequence. The data originate from a study of Ad26.COV2.S vaccination and SARS-CoV-2 variants. The wider study: Of the COV1001 trial arms, the Ad26.COV2.S arm included the donor.

The assay was immunoSEQ multiplex PCR, and TCRdb's table has in-frame clones only and misses some. The data contain hundreds of thousands of clones, around 90% of them singletons. Treatment described: 15 to 20 received Ad26.COV2.S at low or high dose, single or two shots; 5 received placebo; per-sample allocation not given. Specimen acquisition occurred on day 63 following the initial vaccine or placebo injection. Germline V lookup: CDR1 MNHEY, CDR2 SVGAGI. Trimming shortened V by 6 bases and J by 11 bases, and 20 bases separated the two germline ends. The CDR3 consists of 15 residues. The J gene is TRBJ2-6, the V gene TRBV6-5; TRBD2 might be the D (5 bases). The sample in question was peripheral blood, obtained in a trial of Ad26.COV2.S vaccine versus placebo. The receptor's source is a person aged 18 to 65 who received the Ad26.COV2.S COVID-19 vaccine or a placebo. The CDR3 DNA is TGTGCCAGCAGCTACCGAGGAGGAGCTTACGACGTCCTGACTTTC. Its protein is CASSYRGGAYDVLTF.